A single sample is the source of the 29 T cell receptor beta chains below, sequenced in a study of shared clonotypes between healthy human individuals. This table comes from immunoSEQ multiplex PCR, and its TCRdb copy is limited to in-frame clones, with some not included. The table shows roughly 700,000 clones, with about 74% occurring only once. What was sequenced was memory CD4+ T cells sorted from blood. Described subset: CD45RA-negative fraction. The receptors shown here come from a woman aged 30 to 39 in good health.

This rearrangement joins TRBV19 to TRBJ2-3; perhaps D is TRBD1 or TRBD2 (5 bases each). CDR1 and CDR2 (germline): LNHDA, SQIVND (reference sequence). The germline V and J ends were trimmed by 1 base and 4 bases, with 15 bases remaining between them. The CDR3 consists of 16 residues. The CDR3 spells CASSIGSWGSADTQYF. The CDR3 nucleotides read TGTGCCAGTAGTATAGGATCCTGGGGGTCAGCAGATACGCAGTATTTT.

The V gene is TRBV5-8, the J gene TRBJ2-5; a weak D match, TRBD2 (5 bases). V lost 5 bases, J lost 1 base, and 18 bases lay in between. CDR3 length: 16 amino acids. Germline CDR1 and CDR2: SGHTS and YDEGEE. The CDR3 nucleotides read TGTGCCAGCAGACATCTAGGCGGGCGAAGCCAAGAGACCCAGTACTTC. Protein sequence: CASRHLGGRSQETQYF. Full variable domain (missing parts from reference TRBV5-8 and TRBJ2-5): EAGVTQSPTHLIKTRGQQATLRCSPISGHTSVYWYQQALGLGLQFLLWYDEGEERNRGNFPPRFSGRQFPNYSSELNVNALELEDSALYLCASRHLGGRSQETQYFGPGTRLLVL.

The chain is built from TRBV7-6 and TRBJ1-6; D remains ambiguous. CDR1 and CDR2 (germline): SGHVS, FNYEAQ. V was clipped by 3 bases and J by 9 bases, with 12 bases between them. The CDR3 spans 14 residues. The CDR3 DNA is TGTGCCAGCAGCTTGGGCCAGGCCGGTTCACCCCTCCACTTT. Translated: CASSLGQAGSPLHF. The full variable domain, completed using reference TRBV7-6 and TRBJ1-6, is GAGVSQSPRYKVTKRGQDVALRCDPISGHVSLYWYRQALGQGPEFLTYFNYEAQQDKSGLPNDRFSAERPEGSISTLTIQRTEQRDSAMYRCASSLGQAGSPLHFGNGTRLTVT.

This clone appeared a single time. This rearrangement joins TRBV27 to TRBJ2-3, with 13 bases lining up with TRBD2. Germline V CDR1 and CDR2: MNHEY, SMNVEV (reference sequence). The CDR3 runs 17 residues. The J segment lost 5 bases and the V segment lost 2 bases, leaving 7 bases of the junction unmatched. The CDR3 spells CASSLRGLAGERDTQYF. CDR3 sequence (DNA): TGTGCCAGCAGTTTAAGAGGACTAGCGGGAGAGAGAGATACGCAGTATTTT.

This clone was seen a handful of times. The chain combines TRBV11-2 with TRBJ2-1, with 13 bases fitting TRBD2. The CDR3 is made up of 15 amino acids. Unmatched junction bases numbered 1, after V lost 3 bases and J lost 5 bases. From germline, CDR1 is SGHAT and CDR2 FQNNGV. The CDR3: CASSFTSGRDNEQFF. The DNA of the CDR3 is TGTGCCAGCAGCTTTACTAGCGGGAGGGACAATGAGCAGTTCTTC.

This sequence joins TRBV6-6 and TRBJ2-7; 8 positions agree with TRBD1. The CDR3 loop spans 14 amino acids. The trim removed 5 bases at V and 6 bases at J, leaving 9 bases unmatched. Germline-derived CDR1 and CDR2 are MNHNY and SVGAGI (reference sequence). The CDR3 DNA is TGTGCCAGCAGTGCTGTACAGGGGGGAGGCGAGCAGTACTTC. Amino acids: CASSAVQGGGEQYF.

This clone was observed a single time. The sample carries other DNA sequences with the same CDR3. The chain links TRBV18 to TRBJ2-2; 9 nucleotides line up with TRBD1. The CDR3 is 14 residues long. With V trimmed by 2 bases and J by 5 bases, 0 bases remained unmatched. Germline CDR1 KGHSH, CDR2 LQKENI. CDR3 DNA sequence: TGTGCCAGCTCACCAGGACAGGGGACCGGGGAGCTGTTTTTT. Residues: CASSPGQGTGELFF.

The CDR3 loop is CASSRITGTSGSIGGELFF. The DNA for the CDR3 is TGTGCCAGCTCACGTATCACCGGGACTAGCGGGAGTATCGGCGGGGAGCTGTTTTTT. The chain uses TRBV18 and TRBJ2-2; TRBD2 agrees at 14 bases. The CDR3 loop spans 19 amino acids. Looked up from germline, CDR1 is KGHSH and CDR2 is LQKENI. Trimming took 4 bases from V and 7 from J; bases not matched to a gene: 14.

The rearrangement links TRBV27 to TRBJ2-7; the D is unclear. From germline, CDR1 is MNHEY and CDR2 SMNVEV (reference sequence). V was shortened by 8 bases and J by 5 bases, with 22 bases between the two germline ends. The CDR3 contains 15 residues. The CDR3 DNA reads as TGTGCCAGCCAAGAATTAGGCAAGTTCGGCCACGAGCAGTACTTC. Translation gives CASQELGKFGHEQYF.

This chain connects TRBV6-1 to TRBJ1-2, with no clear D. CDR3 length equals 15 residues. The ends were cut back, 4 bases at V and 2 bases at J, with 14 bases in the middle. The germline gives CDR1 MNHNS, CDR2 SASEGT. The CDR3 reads CASSVLGAENYGYTF. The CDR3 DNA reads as TGTGCCAGCAGTGTTTTGGGCGCGGAGAACTATGGCTACACCTTC.

The CDR3: CASSLDRDRAHYGYTF. In DNA form, the CDR3 reads TGCGCCAGCAGCTTGGACCGGGACAGGGCCCACTATGGCTACACCTTC. The J gene is TRBJ1-2, the V gene TRBV5-1; the match to TRBD1 covers 9 bases. V shed 0 bases, J shed 3 bases, and the junction held 6 bases outside the gene matches. CDR1 is SGHRS, CDR2 YFSETQ, per germline. The CDR3 contains 16 residues. Looking up the rest from reference TRBV5-1 and TRBJ1-2 gives the full variable domain: KAGVTQTPRYLIKTRGQQVTLSCSPISGHRSVSWYQQTPGQGLQFLFEYFSETQRNKGNFPGRFSGRQFSNSRSEMNVSTLELGDSALYLCASSLDRDRAHYGYTFGSGTRLTVV.

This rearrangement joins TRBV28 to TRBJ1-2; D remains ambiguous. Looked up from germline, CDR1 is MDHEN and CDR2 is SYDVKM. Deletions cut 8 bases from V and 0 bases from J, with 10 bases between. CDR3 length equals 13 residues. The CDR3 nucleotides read TGTGCCAGCGGACGAGGTACTAACTATGGCTACACCTTC. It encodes CASGRGTNYGYTF.

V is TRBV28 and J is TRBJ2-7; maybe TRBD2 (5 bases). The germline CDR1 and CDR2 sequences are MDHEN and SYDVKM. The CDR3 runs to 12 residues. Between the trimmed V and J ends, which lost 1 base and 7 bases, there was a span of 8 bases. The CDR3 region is CASSLLRREQYF. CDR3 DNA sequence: TGTGCCAGCAGTTTATTGAGGAGGGAGCAGTACTTC.

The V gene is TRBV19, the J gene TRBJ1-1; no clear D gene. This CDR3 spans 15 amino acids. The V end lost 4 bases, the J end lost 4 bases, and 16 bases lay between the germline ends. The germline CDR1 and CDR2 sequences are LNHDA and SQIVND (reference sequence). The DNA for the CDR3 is TGTGCCAGTAGTACCCGATCTGCCCGGTCCACTGAAGCTTTCTTT. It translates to CASSTRSARSTEAFF.

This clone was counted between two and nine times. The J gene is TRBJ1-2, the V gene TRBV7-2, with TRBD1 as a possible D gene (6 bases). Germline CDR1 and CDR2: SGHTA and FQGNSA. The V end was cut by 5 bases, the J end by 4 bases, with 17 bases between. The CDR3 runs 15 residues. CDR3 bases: TGTGCCAGCAGCCCAGGGGCGGGCCTCCCCTATGGCTACACCTTC. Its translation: CASSPGAGLPYGYTF.

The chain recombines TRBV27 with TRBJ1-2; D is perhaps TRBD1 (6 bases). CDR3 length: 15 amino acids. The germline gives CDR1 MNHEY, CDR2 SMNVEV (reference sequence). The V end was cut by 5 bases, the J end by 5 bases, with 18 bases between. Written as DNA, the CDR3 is TGTGCCAGCAGTGCACAGGGTTTTGGCGATTATGGCTACACCTTC. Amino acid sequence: CASSAQGFGDYGYTF.

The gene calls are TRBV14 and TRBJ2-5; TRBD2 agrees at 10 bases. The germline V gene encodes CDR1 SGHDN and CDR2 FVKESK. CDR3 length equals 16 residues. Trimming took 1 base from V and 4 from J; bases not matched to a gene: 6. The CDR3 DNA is TGTGCCAGCAGCCAAGGTCGGACTAGCGGCGTAGAGACCCAGTACTTC. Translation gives CASSQGRTSGVETQYF.

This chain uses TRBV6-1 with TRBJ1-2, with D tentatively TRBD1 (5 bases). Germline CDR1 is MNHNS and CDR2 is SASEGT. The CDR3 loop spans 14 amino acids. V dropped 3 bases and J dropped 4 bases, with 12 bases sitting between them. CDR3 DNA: TGTGCCAGCAGTGATCTAGGGACGGTCTATGGCTACACCTTC. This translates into CASSDLGTVYGYTF.

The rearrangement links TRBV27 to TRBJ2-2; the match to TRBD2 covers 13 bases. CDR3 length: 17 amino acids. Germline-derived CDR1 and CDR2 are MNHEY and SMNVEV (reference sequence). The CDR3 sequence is CVRGTSGIVPFTGELFF. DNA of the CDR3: TGTGTTCGGGGGACTAGCGGGATTGTTCCCTTTACCGGGGAGCTGTTTTTT.

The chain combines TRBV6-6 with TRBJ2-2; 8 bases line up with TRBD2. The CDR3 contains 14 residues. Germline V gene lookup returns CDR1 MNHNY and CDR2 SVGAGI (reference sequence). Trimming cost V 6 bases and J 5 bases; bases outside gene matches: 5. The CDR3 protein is CASRTPSGTGELFF. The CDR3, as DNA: TGTGCCAGCAGGACCCCTAGCGGGACCGGGGAGCTGTTTTTT.

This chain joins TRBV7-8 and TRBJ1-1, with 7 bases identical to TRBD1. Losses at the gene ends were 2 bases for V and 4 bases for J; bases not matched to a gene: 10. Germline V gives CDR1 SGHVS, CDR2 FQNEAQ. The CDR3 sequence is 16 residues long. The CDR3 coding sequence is TGTGCCAGCAGCTTATCTCACAGGGGAGGTAGCACTGAAGCTTTCTTT. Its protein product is CASSLSHRGGSTEAFF.

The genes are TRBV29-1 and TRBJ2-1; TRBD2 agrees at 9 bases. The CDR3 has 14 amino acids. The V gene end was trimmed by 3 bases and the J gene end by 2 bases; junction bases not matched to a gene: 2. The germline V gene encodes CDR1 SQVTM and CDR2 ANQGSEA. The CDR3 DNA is TGCAGCGTTGATAGCGGGAGTGCCTACAATGAGCAGTTCTTC. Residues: CSVDSGSAYNEQFF.

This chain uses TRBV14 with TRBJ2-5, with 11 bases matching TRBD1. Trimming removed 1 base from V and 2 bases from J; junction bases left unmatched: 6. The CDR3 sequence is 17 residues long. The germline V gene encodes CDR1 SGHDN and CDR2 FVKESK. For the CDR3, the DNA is TGTGCCAGCAGCCAAGGGACAGGGGGCCGGAAGCAAGAGACCCAGTACTTC. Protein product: CASSQGTGGRKQETQYF.

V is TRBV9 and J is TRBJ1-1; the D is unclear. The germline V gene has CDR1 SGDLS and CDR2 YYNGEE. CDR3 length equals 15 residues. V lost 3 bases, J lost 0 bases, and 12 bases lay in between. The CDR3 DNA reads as TGTGCCAGCAGCGGACCGTTTGAGGTGAACACTGAAGCTTTCTTT. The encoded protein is CASSGPFEVNTEAFF.

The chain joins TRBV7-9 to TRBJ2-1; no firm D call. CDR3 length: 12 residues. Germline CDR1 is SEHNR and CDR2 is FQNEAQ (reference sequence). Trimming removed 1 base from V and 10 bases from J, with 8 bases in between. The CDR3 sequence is CASSLGSIEQFF. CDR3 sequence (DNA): TGTGCCAGCAGCTTAGGTTCGATCGAGCAGTTCTTC.

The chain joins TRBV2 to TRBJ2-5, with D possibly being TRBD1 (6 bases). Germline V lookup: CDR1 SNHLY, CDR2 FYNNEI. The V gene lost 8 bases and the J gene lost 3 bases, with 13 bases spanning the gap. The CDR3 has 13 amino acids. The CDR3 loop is CASVLYREETQYF. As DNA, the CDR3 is TGTGCCAGCGTACTATACAGGGAAGAGACCCAGTACTTC.

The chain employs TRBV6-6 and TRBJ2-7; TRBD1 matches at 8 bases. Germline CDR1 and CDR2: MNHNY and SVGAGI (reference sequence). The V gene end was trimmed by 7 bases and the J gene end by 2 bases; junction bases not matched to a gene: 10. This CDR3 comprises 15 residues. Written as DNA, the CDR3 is TGTGCCAGCAACTCGGACAGGGAGAGAACCTACGAGCAGTACTTC. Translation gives CASNSDRERTYEQYF.

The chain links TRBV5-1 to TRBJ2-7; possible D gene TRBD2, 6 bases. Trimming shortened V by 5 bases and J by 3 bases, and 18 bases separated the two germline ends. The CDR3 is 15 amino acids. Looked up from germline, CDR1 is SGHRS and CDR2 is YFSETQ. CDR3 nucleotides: TGCGCCAGCAGGAAAGGGGACGGAGGGGTCTACGAGCAGTACTTC. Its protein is CASRKGDGGVYEQYF.

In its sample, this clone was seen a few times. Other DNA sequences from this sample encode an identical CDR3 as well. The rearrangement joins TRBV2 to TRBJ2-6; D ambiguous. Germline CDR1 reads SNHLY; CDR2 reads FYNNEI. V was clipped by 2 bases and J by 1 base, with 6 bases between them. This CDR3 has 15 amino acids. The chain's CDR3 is CASSEFGSGANVLTF. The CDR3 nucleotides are TGTGCCAGCAGTGAATTCGGATCTGGGGCCAACGTCCTGACTTTC.